Listed below are T cell receptor beta chains from one sample, sequenced in a study of long-term antiretroviral therapy in people with HIV. TCRdb keeps only in-frame clones here, not all; method: immunoSEQ multiplex PCR. The table has approximately 22,000 clones, 70% to 85% seen once. Source: unsorted PBMCs, taken 3 years after starting antiretroviral therapy. These receptors all come from a man aged 50-59 years with HIV. Each CDR3 is given without its conserved first and last residue. The D gene is left open where the match is weak. Rows may omit the clone size; those that give it use once, few, many or a size class.

D gene	V gene	clone size	CDR3 length	CDR3 protein
.	TRBV6-1	.	11	ASRGGASGEQY
.	TRBV4-3	.	13	ASSQLGEMNTEAF
TRBD1	TRBV7-9	.	12	ASSLGQGTYEQY
TRBD1	TRBV2	.	12	ASSEAQGVNEQY
.	TRBV7-3	.	14	ASSLREPGRNTEAF
TRBD1	TRBV11-2	once	14	ASSLVAFGQGYEQY
.	TRBV6-6	.	13	ASSYGGTLNTEAF
.	TRBV28	once	11	ASSTGQQHGYT
.	TRBV12-5	.	12	ASGLGAGSYEQY
TRBD1	TRBV5-6	.	14	ASSSPDRDLNEKLF
TRBD2	TRBV2	.	12	ASSEGNSGEAQY
.	TRBV7-2	.	11	ASSLQRANTIY
.	TRBV7-9	.	12	ASSLGSGTYGYT
TRBD1	TRBV9	few	13	ASSAWDRTIYGYT
.	TRBV19	few	10	ASKGHRYEQY
TRBD1	TRBV11-3	.	11	ASSVTGVYGYT
TRBD1	TRBV27	few	11	ASSSTGYHEQY
.	TRBV6-5	few	9	ASTGNTEAF